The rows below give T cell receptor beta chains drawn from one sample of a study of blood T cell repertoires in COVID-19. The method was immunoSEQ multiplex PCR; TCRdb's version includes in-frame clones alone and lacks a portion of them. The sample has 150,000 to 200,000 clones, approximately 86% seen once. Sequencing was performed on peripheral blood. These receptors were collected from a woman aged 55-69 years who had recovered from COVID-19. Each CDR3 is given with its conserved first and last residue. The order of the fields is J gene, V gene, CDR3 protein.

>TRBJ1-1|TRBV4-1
CASSQYGRNTEAFF
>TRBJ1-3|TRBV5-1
CASSLEGRIGNTIYF
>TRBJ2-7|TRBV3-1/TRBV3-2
CASSHRGGLSSYEQYF
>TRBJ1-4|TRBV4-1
CASSGTGFPNEKLFF
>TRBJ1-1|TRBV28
CASSLGDRAGNTEAFF
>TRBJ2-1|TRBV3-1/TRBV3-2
CASSPGLVSYNEQFF
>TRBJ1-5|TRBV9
CASSSNSNQPQHF
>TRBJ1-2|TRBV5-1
CASSLYRDRADGYTF
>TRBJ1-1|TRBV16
CASSQRGQGNTEAFF
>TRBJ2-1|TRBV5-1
CASSPTGRQGGEQFF
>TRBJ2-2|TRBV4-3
CASSRSQRDTGELFF
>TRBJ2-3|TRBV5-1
CASSRSTDTQYF
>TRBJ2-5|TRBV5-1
CASSFGTGQETQYF
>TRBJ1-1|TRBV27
CASSRRGQGTEAFF
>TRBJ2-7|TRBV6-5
CASSSHGTGLYEQYF
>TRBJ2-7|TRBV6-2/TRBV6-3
CASSTGTPKDYEQYF
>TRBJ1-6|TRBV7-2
CASSLAPGINSPLHF
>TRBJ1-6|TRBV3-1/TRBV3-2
CASSNSFYSYNSPLHF
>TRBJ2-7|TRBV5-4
CASSTGTPPYEQYF
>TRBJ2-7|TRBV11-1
CASSTGQGSYEQYF
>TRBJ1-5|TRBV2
CASQTGENNQPQHF
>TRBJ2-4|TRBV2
CASSELSQGANIQYF
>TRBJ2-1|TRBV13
CASSSPGGDRVSNEQFF
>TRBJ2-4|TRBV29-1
CSVAQENIQYF
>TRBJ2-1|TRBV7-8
CASSLPPGTSGGTYNEQFF
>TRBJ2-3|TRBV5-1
CASSLGGGATDTQYF